This T cell receptor beta chain appears in the sequencing data of a study of CD8+CD57+ T cells in acquired aplastic anemia. General study points: Patients and healthy controls showed no significant CD8+ Simpson's diversity difference. Patients and controls shared nearly 30 CD8+ CDR3 sequences, highly expressed in patients.

TCR beta VDJ and CDR3 profiling used genomic DNA as template. TCRdb recomputed calls from the reads with MiXCR, one row per CDR3 protein. This repertoire shows hundreds of thousands of distinct CDR3 sequences, approximately 32% found once; its top ten account for roughly 0.8%. The authors sequenced patients whose flow cytometry had shown CD8+CD57+ cell expansion. All participating patients were living with severe acquired aplastic anemia. Prior therapy had not been administered to any patient at the time of blood sampling. Worth noting for this clonotype: Its antigen is still unknown.

Deletions cut 3 bases from V and 13 bases from J, with 22 bases between. Germline lookup yields CDR1 LNHNV and CDR2 YYDKDF (reference sequence). The CDR3 has 15 amino acids. The TCR sequence derives from a human donor with aplastic anemia. The J gene is TRBJ2-1, the V gene TRBV15; TRBD1 or TRBD2 may be the D gene (5 bases each). Source material: sorted CD4+, CD8+, or CD8+CD57+ T cells (not recorded which) from PBMCs. For the CDR3, the DNA is TGTGCCACCAGCAGCCTCACGGGGCCTTACACTGAACAGTTCTTC. The encoded protein is CATSSLTGPYTEQFF.